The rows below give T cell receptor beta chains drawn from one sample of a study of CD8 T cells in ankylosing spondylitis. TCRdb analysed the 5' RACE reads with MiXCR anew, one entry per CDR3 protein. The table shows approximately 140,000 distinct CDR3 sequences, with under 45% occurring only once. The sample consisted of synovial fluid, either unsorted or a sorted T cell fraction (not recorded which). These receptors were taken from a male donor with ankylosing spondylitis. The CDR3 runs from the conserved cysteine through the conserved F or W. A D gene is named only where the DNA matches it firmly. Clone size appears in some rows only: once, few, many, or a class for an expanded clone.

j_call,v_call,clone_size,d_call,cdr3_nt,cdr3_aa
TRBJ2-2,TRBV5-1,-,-,TGCGCCAGCACCCTGGAGGGGGTACCCGGGGAGCTGTTTTTT,CASTLEGVPGELFF
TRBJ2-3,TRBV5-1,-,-,TGCGCCAGCAGCCCAAGCTTTTGGACGCAAAGCACAGATACGCAGTATTTT,CASSPSFWTQSTDTQYF
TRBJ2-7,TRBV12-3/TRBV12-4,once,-,TGTGCCAGCAGTTTAACCAGCCAAACCTACGAGCAGTACTTC,CASSLTSQTYEQYF
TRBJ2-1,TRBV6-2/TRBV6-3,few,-,TGTGCCAGCAGTTACGTGGACAACAATGAGCAGTTCTTC,CASSYVDNNEQFF
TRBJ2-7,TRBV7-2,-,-,TGTGCCAGCAGCTTAGCACCTGAACCCCCCACCTGGTACGAGCAGTACTTC,CASSLAPEPPTWYEQYF
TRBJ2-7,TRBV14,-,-,TGTGCCAGCAGCCAAGACCTCATGCACCCGGCCTACGAGCAGTACTTC,CASSQDLMHPAYEQYF
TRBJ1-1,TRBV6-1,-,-,TGTGCCGCACAGGGCCCTGAAGCTTTCTTT,CAAQGPEAFF
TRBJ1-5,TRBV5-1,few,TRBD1,TGCGCCAGCAGCCATGGGACAGGGGGTAGCAATCAGCCCCAGCATTTT,CASSHGTGGSNQPQHF
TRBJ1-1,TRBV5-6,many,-,TGTGCCAGCAGCCTGACAGGATTTATCACTGAAGCTTTCTTT,CASSLTGFITEAFF
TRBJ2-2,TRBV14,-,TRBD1,TGTGCCAGCAGCCAAGGCCCCGGGACAGAAAACACCGGGGAGCTGTTTTTT,CASSQGPGTENTGELFF